Listed here are 23 T cell receptor beta chains from one sample, sequenced in a study of blood T cells in healthy people across ages. A second about 6 to 11 cycle PCR used barcoded and J-beta primers. TCRdb analysed the 5' RACE reads with MiXCR anew, one entry per CDR3 protein. The sample shows some 1,800,000 distinct CDR3 sequences, about two fifths of them seen only once. Sequences were obtained from blood. These receptors came from a human donor in good health.

The chain couples TRBV11-1 to TRBJ2-5; a possible D gene is TRBD1 (6 bases). The DNA end favors TRBJ2-7, so the J call may be wrong. The CDR3 extends over 15 amino acids. The V gene's germline CDR1 is SGHAT and CDR2 FQDESV (reference sequence). CDR3 nucleotides: TGTGCCAGCAGCTTAGCTCGTGCAGGGGCACGCGAGCAGTACTTC. It codes for CASSLARAGAREQYF.

The chain combines TRBV12-3 or TRBV12-4 with TRBJ1-2; maybe TRBD1 (6 bases). CDR3 length equals 14 residues. V was pared by 4 bases and J by 5 bases, with 14 bases between. This CDR3 reads CASSYREEIYGYTF. In DNA form, the CDR3 reads TGTGCCAGCAGTTACAGGGAAGAGATTTATGGCTACACCTTC.

Only one count was recorded for this clonotype. The chain joins TRBV12-3 or TRBV12-4 to TRBJ1-1; weak D call: TRBD1 (5 bases). The ends were cut back, 2 bases at V and 8 bases at J, with 9 bases in the middle. This CDR3 is built from 12 residues. The CDR3 sequence is CASSLIGVEAFF. The CDR3 nucleotides are TGTGCCAGCAGTTTAATAGGGGTAGAAGCTTTCTTT.

This rearrangement joins TRBV20-1 to TRBJ2-1; D possibly corresponds to TRBD2 (5 bases). Between the trimmed V and J ends, which lost 1 base and 4 bases, there was a span of 8 bases. Germline CDR1 DFQATT, CDR2 SNEGSKA (reference sequence). This CDR3 comprises 13 residues. This chain's CDR3 is CSARVGEYNEQFF. CDR3 DNA sequence: TGCAGTGCTAGAGTCGGGGAATACAATGAGCAGTTCTTC.

The chain combines TRBV20-1 with TRBJ1-2, with D maybe TRBD1 (6 bases). CDR1 is DFQATT and CDR2 is SNEGSKA in the germline V gene (reference sequence). The CDR3 length is 17 residues. V was pared by 3 bases and J by 2 bases, with 22 bases between. The CDR3 nucleotides are TGCAGTGCTAGCTATGACGGCGGGGAAGGGGGGAACTATGGCTACACCTTC. The encoded protein is CSASYDGGEGGNYGYTF.

The rearrangement uses TRBV7-2 and TRBJ1-5; 10 nucleotides align to TRBD1. The V and J ends lost 5 bases and 4 bases, in that order; junction bases with no gene match: 8. The V gene's germline CDR1 is SGHTA and CDR2 FQGNSA. The CDR3 runs 16 residues. CDR3 region: CASSLDRGPENQPQHF. In DNA form, the CDR3 reads TGTGCCAGCAGCCTAGACAGGGGGCCGGAAAATCAGCCCCAGCATTTT.

This clonotype showed up just a few times. This chain uses TRBV7-2 with TRBJ2-3; D remains ambiguous. The CDR3 is 14 amino acids. With 0 bases removed from V and 4 bases from J, the gap between germline ends came to 8 bases. Looked up from germline, CDR1 is SGHTA and CDR2 is FQGNSA. CDR3 sequence: CASSLANFADTQYF. The DNA for the CDR3 is TGTGCCAGCAGCTTAGCCAACTTCGCAGATACGCAGTATTTT.

The sample holds a few counts of this clonotype. The chain couples TRBV5-1 to TRBJ2-3; 9 nucleotides align to TRBD1. The CDR3 length is 13 residues. V lost 4 bases to trimming and J lost 10 bases; unmatched junction nucleotides: 7. Germline V gene sequence: CDR1 SGHRS, CDR2 YFSETQ. In DNA form, the CDR3 reads TGCGCCAGCAGCAGTGCTGACAGGGGGGCGCAGTATTTT. Translation gives CASSSADRGAQYF. The complete variable domain, with remaining parts taken from reference TRBV5-1 and TRBJ2-3, reads KAGVTQTPRYLIKTRGQQVTLSCSPISGHRSVSWYQQTPGQGLQFLFEYFSETQRNKGNFPGRFSGRQFSNSRSEMNVSTLELGDSALYLCASSSADRGAQYFGPGTRLTVL.

This clonotype appeared a few times. The chain employs TRBV2 and TRBJ2-3; the D gene is possibly TRBD1 (8 bases). This CDR3 spans 16 amino acids. Germline V gene lookup returns CDR1 SNHLY and CDR2 FYNNEI. The germline V and J ends were trimmed by 7 bases and 2 bases, with 19 bases remaining between them. In DNA form, the CDR3 reads TGTGCCAGCACCGGAAGCGGGACAGGTTTCACAGATACGCAGTATTTT. Protein product: CASTGSGTGFTDTQYF. The whole variable domain, filled in from reference TRBV2 and TRBJ2-3, reads EPEVTQTPSHQVTQMGQEVILRCVPISNHLYFYWYRQILGQKVEFLVSFYNNEISEKSEIFDDQFSVERPDGSNFTLKIRSTKLEDSAMYFCASTGSGTGFTDTQYFGPGTRLTVL.

This rearrangement joins TRBV7-2 to TRBJ1-2; D is unclear. Germline-derived CDR1 and CDR2 are SGHTA and FQGNSA. The CDR3 is made up of 14 amino acids. V was trimmed by 0 bases and J by 0 bases, leaving 5 bases between them. The DNA of the CDR3 is TGTGCCAGCAGCTTAGCGCATACTAACTATGGCTACACCTTC. Its translation: CASSLAHTNYGYTF.

This clonotype was found once. The V gene is TRBV11-3, the J gene TRBJ2-3, with D perhaps TRBD2 (5 bases). V dropped 5 bases and J dropped 7 bases, with 10 bases sitting between them. In germline, CDR1 is SGHNT, CDR2 YENEEA. The CDR3 is made up of 12 amino acids. Here the CDR3 reads CASSNSDYTQYF. In DNA form, the CDR3 reads TGTGCCAGCAGCAACTCGGACTATACGCAGTATTTT.

The chain is built from TRBV6-2 or TRBV6-3 and TRBJ1-5; no definite D call. The germline gives CDR1 MNHEY, CDR2 SVGEGT. CDR3 length: 18 amino acids. V lost 2 bases to trimming and J lost 5 bases, with 22 bases between them. This chain's CDR3 is CASSYRPMDVAAYQPQHF. In DNA, the CDR3 is TGTGCCAGCAGTTACAGGCCAATGGACGTTGCGGCTTATCAGCCCCAGCATTTT.

This rearrangement joins TRBV20-1 to TRBJ1-1; D not resolved. The germline V and J ends were trimmed by 0 bases and 3 bases, with 14 bases remaining between them. The V gene's germline CDR1 is DFQATT and CDR2 SNEGSKA (reference sequence). This CDR3 comprises 15 residues. The CDR3 region is CSARDFKQWDTEAFF. Written as DNA, the CDR3 is TGCAGTGCTAGAGATTTCAAACAGTGGGACACTGAAGCTTTCTTT.

V is TRBV6-6 and J is TRBJ2-1; the match to TRBD2 covers 7 bases. Trimming at V came to 5 bases and at J to 5 bases, leaving 9 bases not matched to a gene. Germline V gene lookup returns CDR1 MNHNY and CDR2 SVGAGI (reference sequence). The CDR3 loop spans 15 amino acids. CDR3 sequence: CASSPARAGDNEQFF. The CDR3 DNA is TGTGCCAGCAGTCCTGCACGGGCGGGGGACAATGAGCAGTTCTTC.

This chain links TRBV6-2 or TRBV6-3 with TRBJ1-2; no clear D gene. CDR3 length equals 13 residues. Germline assignment: CDR1 MNHEY and CDR2 SVGEGT. V gave up 2 bases and J gave up 5 bases, with 9 bases separating them. DNA for the CDR3: TGTGCCAGCAGTTACGAGACTCCTTATGGCTACACCTTC. Translation: CASSYETPYGYTF.

The chain links TRBV3-1 to TRBJ1-5; D remains unclear. The length of the CDR3 is 14 residues. Trimming shortened V by 1 base and J by 4 bases, and 8 bases separated the two germline ends. Germline V gives CDR1 LGHDT, CDR2 YNNKEL (reference sequence). The CDR3 DNA is TGTGCCAGCAGCCAAGGGACCCGGAATCAGCCCCAGCATTTT. Translated, it gives CASSQGTRNQPQHF.

The V call is TRBV12-3 or TRBV12-4, the J call TRBJ2-1; D is unclear. The CDR3 runs 13 residues. Between the trimmed V and J ends, which lost 1 base and 9 bases, there was a span of 10 bases. CDR3 DNA: TGTGCCAGCAGTTTAGGGGTAATGGGTGAGCAGTTCTTC. Protein: CASSLGVMGEQFF.

To note about this clonotype: A clone one base away is much larger, so this may be a read error. The gene calls are TRBV7-2 and TRBJ2-1, with 8 bases fitting TRBD2. Germline V CDR1 and CDR2: SGHTA, FQGNSA. This CDR3 comprises 16 residues. The CDR3 is CASSLGGGSSYTEQFF. The DNA for the CDR3 is TGTGCCAGCAGCTTAGGCGGGGGGAGCTCCTACACTGAGCAGTTCTTC.

Remarks on this clonotype: A read error may be the cause here, since a much bigger clone is one base away. The chain uses TRBV7-6 and TRBJ2-3; 8 positions agree with TRBD2. Germline CDR1 reads SGHVS; CDR2 reads FNYEAQ. The CDR3 length is 15 residues. Here the CDR3 reads CASSLRGGSTDMQYF. The CDR3 DNA is TGTGCCAGCAGCTTACGGGGGGGTAGCACAGATATGCAGTATTTT.

The chain has TRBV4-3 and TRBJ1-1, with D uncertain. Trimming stripped 2 bases from V and 7 bases from J, with 14 bases between. From germline, CDR1 is LGHNA and CDR2 YSLEER. CDR3 size: 14 residues. The CDR3 sequence is CASSQNSPMGEAFF. The CDR3 DNA sequence: TGCGCCAGCAGCCAAAACAGTCCAATGGGTGAAGCTTTCTTT.

The chain uses TRBV20-1 and TRBJ2-7, with D maybe TRBD2 (6 bases). TRBJ2-5 explains the end of the DNA better; the J call may be wrong. Germline CDR1 and CDR2: DFQATT and SNEGSKA (reference sequence). CDR3 length: 13 residues. The DNA of the CDR3 is TGCAGTGCCCAGTGGGGGGAACGAGAGACCCAGTACTTC. This sequence encodes CSAQWGERETQYF.

The genes are TRBV28 and TRBJ2-3; 7 bases align to TRBD1. The CDR3 spans 18 residues. Germline V CDR1 and CDR2: MDHEN, SYDVKM. V was clipped by 4 bases and J by 2 bases; unmatched bases: 15. In DNA form, the CDR3 reads TGTGCCAGCAGTTCCCGAGTCGGGCCGGGACAGTTCACAGATACGCAGTATTTT. Its protein is CASSSRVGPGQFTDTQYF.

The chain is built from TRBV20-1 and TRBJ2-5, with 7 nucleotides matching TRBD1. J was trimmed by 5 bases and V by 6 bases; bases with no gene match: 12. This CDR3 has 14 residues. The germline V gene encodes CDR1 DFQATT and CDR2 SNEGSKA (reference sequence). CDR3 in DNA: TGCAGTGCCGATAGGACAGGTCAAGAGGAGACCCAGTACTTC. This codes for CSADRTGQEETQYF.